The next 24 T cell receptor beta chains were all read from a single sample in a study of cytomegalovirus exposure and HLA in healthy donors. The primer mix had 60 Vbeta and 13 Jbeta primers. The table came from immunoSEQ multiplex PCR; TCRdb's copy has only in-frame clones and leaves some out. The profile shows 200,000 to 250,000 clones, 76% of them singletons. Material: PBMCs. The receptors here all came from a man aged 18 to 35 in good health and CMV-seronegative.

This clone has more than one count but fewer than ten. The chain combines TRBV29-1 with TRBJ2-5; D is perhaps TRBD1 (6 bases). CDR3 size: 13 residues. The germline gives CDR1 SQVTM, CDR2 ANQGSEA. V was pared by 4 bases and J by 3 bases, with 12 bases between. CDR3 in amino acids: CSVAWAGEETQYF. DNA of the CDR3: TGCAGCGTTGCGTGGGCAGGGGAAGAGACCCAGTACTTC.

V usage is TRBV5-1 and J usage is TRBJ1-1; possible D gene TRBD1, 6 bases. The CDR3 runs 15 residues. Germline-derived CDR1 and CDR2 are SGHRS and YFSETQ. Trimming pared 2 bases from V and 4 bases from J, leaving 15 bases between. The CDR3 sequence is CASSFRGPLSTEAFF. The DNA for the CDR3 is TGCGCCAGCAGCTTCAGGGGACCCCTCAGCACTGAAGCTTTCTTT.

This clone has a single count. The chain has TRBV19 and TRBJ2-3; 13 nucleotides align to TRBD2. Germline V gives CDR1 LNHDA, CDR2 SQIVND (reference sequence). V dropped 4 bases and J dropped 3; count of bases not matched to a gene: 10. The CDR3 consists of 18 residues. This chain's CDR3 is CASSTRRTSGSSTDTQYF. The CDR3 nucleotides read TGTGCCAGTAGTACTAGGAGGACTAGCGGGAGCTCGACAGATACGCAGTATTTT.

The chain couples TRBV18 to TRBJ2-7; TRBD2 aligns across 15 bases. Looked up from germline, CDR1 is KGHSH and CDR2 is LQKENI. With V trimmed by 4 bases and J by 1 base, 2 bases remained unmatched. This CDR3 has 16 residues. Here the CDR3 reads CASSLGTSGRSYEQYF. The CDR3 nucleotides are TGTGCCAGCTCACTCGGGACTAGCGGGAGGTCCTACGAGCAGTACTTC.

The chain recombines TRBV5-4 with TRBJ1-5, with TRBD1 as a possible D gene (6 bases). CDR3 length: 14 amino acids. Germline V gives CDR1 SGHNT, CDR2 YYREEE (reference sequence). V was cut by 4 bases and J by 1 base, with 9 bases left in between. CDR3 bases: TGTGCCAGCAGCACCAGGGGAAGCAATCAGCCCCAGCATTTT. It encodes CASSTRGSNQPQHF.

CDR3 loop: CASKQGDGTQYF. In DNA, the CDR3 is TGTGCCAGCAAACAGGGGGATGGGACCCAGTACTTC. J is TRBJ2-5 and V is TRBV6-5; 8 nucleotides line up with TRBD1. The CDR3 spans 12 residues. From germline, CDR1 is MNHEY and CDR2 SVGAGI. V was pared by 7 bases and J by 7 bases, with 5 bases of the junction left unmatched.

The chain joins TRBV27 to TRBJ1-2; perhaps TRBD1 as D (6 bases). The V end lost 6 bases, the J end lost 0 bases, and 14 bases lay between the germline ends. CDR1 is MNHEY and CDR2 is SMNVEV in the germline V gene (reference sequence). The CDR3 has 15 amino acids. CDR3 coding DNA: TGTGCCAGCAGACAGGGTAGTGCAGCTAACTATGGCTACACCTTC. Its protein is CASRQGSAANYGYTF.

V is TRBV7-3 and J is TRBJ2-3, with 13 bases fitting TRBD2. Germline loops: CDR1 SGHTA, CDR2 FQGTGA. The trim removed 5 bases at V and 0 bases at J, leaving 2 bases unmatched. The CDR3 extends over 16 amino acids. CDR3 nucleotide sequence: TGTGCCAGCAGCCGGGGACTAGCGGGGAGCACAGATACGCAGTATTTT. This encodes CASSRGLAGSTDTQYF.

The CDR3 sequence is CAWSRRTNQPQHF. In nucleotides, the CDR3 is TGTGCCTGGAGTCGGAGGACTAATCAGCCCCAGCATTTT. The genes are TRBV30 and TRBJ1-5; D call uncertain. Trimming pared 2 bases from V and 4 bases from J, leaving 9 bases between. This CDR3 is 13 amino acids long. Germline V gene lookup returns CDR1 GTSNPN and CDR2 SVGIG (reference sequence).

The CDR3 is CASSEGEGFYNEQFF. CDR3 DNA sequence: TGCGCCAGCAGTGAGGGGGAGGGTTTCTACAATGAGCAGTTCTTC. The rearrangement links TRBV10-1 to TRBJ2-1, with TRBD2 matching 7 bases. Germline values: CDR1 WNHNN, CDR2 SYGVQD (reference sequence). The CDR3 is made up of 15 amino acids. J lost 3 bases, V lost 2 bases, and 4 bases had no gene match.

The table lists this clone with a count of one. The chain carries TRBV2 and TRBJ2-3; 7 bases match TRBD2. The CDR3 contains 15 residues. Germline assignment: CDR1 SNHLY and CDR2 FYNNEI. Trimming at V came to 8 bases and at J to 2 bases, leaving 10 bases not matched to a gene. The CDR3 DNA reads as TGTGCCAGCGTCGGGGGGATGAGGGCCACAGATACGCAGTATTTT. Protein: CASVGGMRATDTQYF.

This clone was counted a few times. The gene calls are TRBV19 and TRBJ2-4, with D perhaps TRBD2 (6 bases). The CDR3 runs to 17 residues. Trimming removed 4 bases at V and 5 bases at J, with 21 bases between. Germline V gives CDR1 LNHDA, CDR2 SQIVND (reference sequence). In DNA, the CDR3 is TGTGCCAGTAGTACCCCCGGTCGGAGGGTCGAGCAAAACATTCAGTACTTC. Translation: CASSTPGRRVEQNIQYF.

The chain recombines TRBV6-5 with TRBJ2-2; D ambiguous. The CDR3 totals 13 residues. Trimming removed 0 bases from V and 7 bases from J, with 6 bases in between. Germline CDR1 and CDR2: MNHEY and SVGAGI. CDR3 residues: CASSYSIGGELFF. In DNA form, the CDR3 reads TGTGCCAGCAGTTACTCGATCGGCGGGGAGCTGTTTTTT.

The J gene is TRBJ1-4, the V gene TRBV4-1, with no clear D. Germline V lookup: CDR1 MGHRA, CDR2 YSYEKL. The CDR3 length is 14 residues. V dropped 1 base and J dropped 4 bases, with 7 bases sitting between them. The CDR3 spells CASSQGQFNEKLFF. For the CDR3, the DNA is TGCGCCAGCAGCCAAGGGCAGTTTAATGAAAAACTGTTTTTT.

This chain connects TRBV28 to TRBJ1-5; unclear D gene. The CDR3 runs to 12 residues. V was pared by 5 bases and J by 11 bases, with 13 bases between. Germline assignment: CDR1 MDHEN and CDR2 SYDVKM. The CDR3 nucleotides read TGTGCCAGCAGTCCTCCGGGATCGGCCCAGCATTTT. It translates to CASSPPGSAQHF.

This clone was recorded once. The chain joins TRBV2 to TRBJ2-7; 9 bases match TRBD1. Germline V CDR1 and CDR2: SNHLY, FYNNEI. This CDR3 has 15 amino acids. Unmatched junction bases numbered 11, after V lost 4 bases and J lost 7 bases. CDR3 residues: CASSGWTGESGEQYF. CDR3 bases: TGTGCCAGCAGTGGGTGGACAGGGGAGTCTGGGGAGCAGTACTTC.

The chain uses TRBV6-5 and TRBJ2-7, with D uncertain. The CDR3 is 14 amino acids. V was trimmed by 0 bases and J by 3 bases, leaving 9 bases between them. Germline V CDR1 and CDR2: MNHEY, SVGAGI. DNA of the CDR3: TGTGCCAGCAGTTACTCCGGTATCTACTACGAGCAGTACTTC. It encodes CASSYSGIYYEQYF.

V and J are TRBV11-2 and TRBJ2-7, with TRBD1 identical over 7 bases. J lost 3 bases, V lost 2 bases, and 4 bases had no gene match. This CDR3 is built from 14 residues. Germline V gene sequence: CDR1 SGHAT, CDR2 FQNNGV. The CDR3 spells CASSLLQGRYEQYF. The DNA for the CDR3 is TGTGCCAGCAGCTTACTACAGGGGCGCTACGAGCAGTACTTC.

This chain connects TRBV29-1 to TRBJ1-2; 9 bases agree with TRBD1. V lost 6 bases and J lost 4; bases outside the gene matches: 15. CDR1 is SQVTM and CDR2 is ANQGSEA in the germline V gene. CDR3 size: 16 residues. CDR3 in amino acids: CSVLDQDRGFGYGYTF. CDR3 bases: TGCAGCGTCCTTGACCAGGACAGGGGATTTGGCTATGGCTACACCTTC.

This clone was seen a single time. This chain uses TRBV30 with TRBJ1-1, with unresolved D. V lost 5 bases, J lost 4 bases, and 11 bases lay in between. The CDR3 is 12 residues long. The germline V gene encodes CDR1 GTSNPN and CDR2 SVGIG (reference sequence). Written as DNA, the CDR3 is TGTGCCTGGTCAGCTTGGAGCACTGAAGCTTTCTTT. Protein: CAWSAWSTEAFF.

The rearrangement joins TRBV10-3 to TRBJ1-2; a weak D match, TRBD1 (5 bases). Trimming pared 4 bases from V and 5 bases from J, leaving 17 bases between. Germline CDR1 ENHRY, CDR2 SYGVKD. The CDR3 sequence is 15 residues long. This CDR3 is CAISAVAGGTYGYTF. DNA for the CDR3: TGTGCCATCAGTGCCGTGGCCGGAGGGACTTATGGCTACACCTTC.

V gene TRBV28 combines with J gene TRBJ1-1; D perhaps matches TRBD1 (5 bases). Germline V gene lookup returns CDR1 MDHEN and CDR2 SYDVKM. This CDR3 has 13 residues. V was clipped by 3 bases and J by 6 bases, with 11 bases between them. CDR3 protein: CASSLGLWAEAFF. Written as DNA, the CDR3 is TGTGCCAGCAGTTTGGGACTGTGGGCTGAAGCTTTCTTT.

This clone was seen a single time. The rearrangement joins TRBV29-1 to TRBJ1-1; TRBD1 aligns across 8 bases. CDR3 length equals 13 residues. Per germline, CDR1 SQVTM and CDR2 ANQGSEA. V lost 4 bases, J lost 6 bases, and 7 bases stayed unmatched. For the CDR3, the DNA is TGCAGCGTTGCCTACAGGGGGTCCTCTGAAGCTTTCTTT. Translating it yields CSVAYRGSSEAFF.

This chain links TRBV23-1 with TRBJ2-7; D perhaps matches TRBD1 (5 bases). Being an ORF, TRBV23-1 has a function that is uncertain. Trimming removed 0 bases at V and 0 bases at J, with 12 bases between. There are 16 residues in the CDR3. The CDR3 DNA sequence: TGCGCCAGCAGTCAATCCGAGACAGATAGCTCCTACGAGCAGTACTTC. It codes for CASSQSETDSSYEQYF.